The next 24 T cell receptor beta chains were all read from a single sample in a study of immune heterogeneity within non-small cell lung tumors. The authors amplified TCR beta CDR3 by multiplex PCR with 32 V and 13 J primers. TCRdb called the multiplex PCR reads again in MiXCR, with one record for every CDR3 protein. The repertoire holds tens of thousands of distinct CDR3 sequences, with 28% as singletons. Per sample, around 0.65 ug of bulk tumor genomic DNA was the template used. Several biopsies were spaced far apart within each primary tumor and obtained as surgery took place. Patients had untreated, newly diagnosed non-small cell lung cancer and underwent curative surgery. The sample consisted of lung tumor tissue. The source is a man aged 35 to 55 with non-small cell lung cancer.

Details on this clonotype: A much larger clonotype is one base distant, so this may be a read error. Likely a read error: the CDR3 ends without its conserved phenylalanine or tryptophan. The chain is built from TRBV27 and TRBJ1-2, with D possibly being TRBD1 (6 bases). With 6 bases removed from V and 0 bases from J, the gap between germline ends came to 11 bases. CDR3 length: 14 residues. CDR1 is MNHEY and CDR2 is SMNVEV in the germline V gene (reference sequence). CDR3 sequence: CASRVQGSNYGYTS. The CDR3 coding sequence is TGTGCCAGCAGGGTTCAGGGGTCTAACTATGGCTACACCTCC.

The table lists this clonotype with a count of one. The chain has TRBV30 and TRBJ1-2, with TRBD1 as a possible D gene (5 bases). The CDR3 is 14 residues long. Per the germline V gene, CDR1 is GTSNPN and CDR2 is SVGIG (reference sequence). The germline V and J ends were trimmed by 6 bases and 12 bases, with 26 bases remaining between them. Written as DNA, the CDR3 is TGTGCCTGTCCACCTTCTCAGTGGGCCTGGGGCCACACCTTC. Protein: CACPPSQWAWGHTF.

As regards this clonotype: A much larger clone differs by one base, so this may be a read error. The chain uses TRBV19 and TRBJ1-5; D gene unclear. This CDR3 comprises 15 residues. Germline lookup yields CDR1 LNHDA and CDR2 SQIVND (reference sequence). CDR3: CASTDVSGSNHPQHF. CDR3 in DNA: TGTGCCAGTACGGATGTAAGTGGGAGCAATCATCCCCAGCATTTT.

Details on this clonotype: One base away lies a much larger clone, so this may be a sequencing read error. This chain links TRBV7-8 with TRBJ1-6; D not resolved. Trimming shortened V by 2 bases and J by 2 bases, and 16 bases separated the two germline ends. Germline loops: CDR1 SGHVS, CDR2 FQNEAQ. The CDR3 runs 18 residues. CDR3 region: CASSLSGRGTTYNSPLHF. CDR3 nucleotides: TGTGCCAGCAGCTTAAGTGGACGGGGAACGACCTATAATTCACCCCTCCACTTT.

The chain is built from TRBV7-9 and TRBJ1-3; 7 bases are a match to TRBD1. V shed 4 bases, J shed 1 base, and the junction held 4 bases outside the gene matches. The length of the CDR3 is 15 residues. Germline loops: CDR1 SEHNR, CDR2 FQNEAQ (reference sequence). The CDR3 loop is CASSSRDSSGNTIYF. The CDR3 DNA reads as TGTGCCAGCAGCTCAAGGGACAGTTCTGGAAACACCATATATTTT.

The table lists this clonotype with a count of one. A much larger clone sits a single nucleotide away, making a read error possible. The V call is TRBV20-1, the J call TRBJ2-2, with a tentative D call TRBD2 (6 bases). The CDR3 has 17 residues. Trimming took 0 bases from V and 4 from J, leaving 18 bases between them. Germline V gene data show CDR1 as DFQATT and CDR2 as SNEGSKA (reference sequence). This CDR3 reads CSARDSEGKAGTGELFF. The CDR3, as DNA: TGCAGTGCTAGAGACTCCGAGGGCAAAGCGGGCACCGGGGAGCTGTTTTTT.

Comment on this clonotype: The junction departs from germline at one end; a sequencing error may be responsible. V gene TRBV12-3 or TRBV12-4 combines with J gene TRBJ2-7; D is unresolved. The CDR3 runs 13 residues. The CDR3, as DNA: TGTGCCAGCGGTTTAGGTGCCAGAGACGAGCAGTACTTC. The encoded protein is CASGLGARDEQYF.

The V and J genes are TRBV24-1 and TRBJ2-1; possible D gene TRBD2, 5 bases. Looked up from germline, CDR1 is KGHDR and CDR2 is SFDVKD. V lost 3 bases, J lost 7 bases, and 12 bases lay in between. The CDR3 totals 14 residues. The CDR3 protein is CATSDAGRRNEQFF. CDR3 DNA: TGTGCCACCAGTGATGCGGGCCGGCGGAATGAGCAGTTCTTC.

This clonotype was seen a handful of times. This sequence joins TRBV7-9 and TRBJ2-2, with D possibly TRBD1 on 6 matching bases. Per germline, CDR1 SEHNR and CDR2 FQNEAQ (reference sequence). The CDR3 is 17 amino acids. V lost 1 base and J lost 0, with 12 bases in between. The CDR3 sequence: CASSLGPDRSNTGELFF. The CDR3 DNA is TGTGCCAGCAGCTTAGGGCCCGACAGGTCGAACACCGGGGAGCTGTTTTTT.

This clonotype was observed at least ten times. The chain couples TRBV12-3 or TRBV12-4 to TRBJ2-2, with D unresolved. The CDR3 is 12 amino acids. The ends were cut back, 3 bases at V and 6 bases at J, with 5 bases in the middle. For the CDR3, the DNA is TGTGCCAGCAGTTTGGCGGCCGGGGAGCTGTTTTTT. This codes for CASSLAAGELFF.

This clonotype is classed as medium-sized. The CDR3 coding sequence is TGTGCCAGCAGCTTAGCGTCGGGGTCGAGCTCCTATAATTCACCCCTCCACTTT. Translated, it gives CASSLASGSSSYNSPLHF. This sequence joins TRBV7-8 and TRBJ1-6; D is ambiguous. This CDR3 contains 18 residues. Germline V gene lookup returns CDR1 SGHVS and CDR2 FQNEAQ. V lost 0 bases and J 0 bases, leaving 12 bases between the germline ends.

The chain carries TRBV18 and TRBJ2-2, with no clear D. The germline gives CDR1 KGHSH, CDR2 LQKENI. With 11 bases removed from V and 4 bases from J, the gap between germline ends came to 17 bases. The CDR3 sequence is 14 residues long. CDR3 DNA sequence: TGTGCCTCGCAGGAAGGACGTGGCACCGGGGAGCTGTTTTTT. It yields the protein CASQEGRGTGELFF.

V is TRBV5-6 and J is TRBJ2-7; the D call may be TRBD1 or TRBD2 (6 bases each). Trimming took off 0 bases at V and 2 bases at J, with 15 bases between the two ends. The V gene's germline CDR1 is SGHDT and CDR2 YYEEEE. The CDR3 has 16 amino acids. CDR3 protein: CASSLAFGGGTYEQYF. As DNA, the CDR3 is TGTGCCAGCAGCTTGGCGTTTGGAGGGGGGACCTACGAGCAGTACTTC.

This clonotype was seen a handful of times. The V and J genes are TRBV24-1 and TRBJ2-1; TRBD2 matches at 9 bases. The germline CDR1 and CDR2 sequences are KGHDR and SFDVKD. The ends lost 5 bases at V and 0 bases at J; junction bases unmatched: 4. The CDR3 has 16 amino acids. The CDR3 DNA reads TGTGCCACCAGTGGGACTAGCGAAAGCTCCTACAATGAGCAGTTCTTC. Translated: CATSGTSESSYNEQFF.

The V call is TRBV6-1, the J call TRBJ2-6, with D uncertain. Germline V lookup: CDR1 MNHNS, CDR2 SASEGT. There are 15 residues in the CDR3. V lost 6 bases and J lost 1, with 10 bases in between. CDR3: CASRSAGSGANVLTF. CDR3 sequence (DNA): TGTGCCAGCAGGTCCGCTGGGTCTGGGGCCAACGTCCTGACTTTC.

Remarks on this clonotype: This clone may be a read error of a much larger clone one base away. The gene calls are TRBV7-6 and TRBJ1-5; D is unresolved. The CDR3 spans 15 residues. Germline V gene lookup returns CDR1 SGHVS and CDR2 FNYEAQ. V lost 6 bases to trimming and J lost 2 bases, with 14 bases between them. The CDR3 nucleotides read TGTGCCAGCAGGAGGGTGGAGTTGGGCAATCAGCCCCAGCATTTT. Its protein is CASRRVELGNQPQHF.

V gene TRBV9 combines with J gene TRBJ2-7, with D possibly being TRBD1 or TRBD2 (5 bases each). Between the trimmed V and J ends, which lost 0 bases and 6 bases, there was a span of 10 bases. The CDR3 runs to 13 residues. The germline gives CDR1 SGDLS, CDR2 YYNGEE. The DNA for the CDR3 is TGTGCCAGCAGCGTAGGGTGGGGGACCGAGCAGTACTTC. Amino acids: CASSVGWGTEQYF.

J is TRBJ1-4 and V is TRBV7-9; TRBD1 might be the D (6 bases). The CDR3 runs 17 residues. Germline assignment: CDR1 SEHNR and CDR2 FQNEAQ (reference sequence). The V end was cut by 6 bases, the J end by 10 bases, with 27 bases between. The CDR3 loop is CASSHRRGEGTPAKLFF. In nucleotides, the CDR3 is TGTGCCAGCAGTCATCGCAGGGGAGAAGGAACTCCTGCAAAACTGTTTTTT.

This chain connects TRBV20-1 to TRBJ2-5; tentatively, D is TRBD1 (6 bases). The V gene lost 3 bases and the J gene lost 2 bases, with 13 bases spanning the gap. The germline V gene encodes CDR1 DFQATT and CDR2 SNEGSKA (reference sequence). The CDR3 loop spans 14 amino acids. The CDR3 loop is CSARVGQRQETQYF. The CDR3 DNA reads TGCAGTGCTAGGGTCGGACAGCGGCAAGAGACCCAGTACTTC.

This clonotype was observed a handful of times. The genes are TRBV19 and TRBJ2-3, with D possibly being TRBD2 (6 bases). The V end was cut by 6 bases, the J end by 5 bases, with 15 bases between. This CDR3 comprises 14 residues. Germline V gene data show CDR1 as LNHDA and CDR2 as SQIVND (reference sequence). The CDR3 protein is CASRPGRTVDTQYF. The CDR3 DNA reads as TGTGCCAGTAGGCCAGGGAGGACGGTAGATACGCAGTATTTT.

V and J are TRBV7-9 and TRBJ2-5; 10 bases map to TRBD2. Germline assignment: CDR1 SEHNR and CDR2 FQNEAQ (reference sequence). The CDR3 is made up of 16 amino acids. Trimming removed 6 bases from V and 2 bases from J; junction bases left unmatched: 9. CDR3 sequence: CASRTSGTSAQETQYF. DNA for the CDR3: TGTGCCAGCAGAACTTCTGGGACTAGCGCACAAGAGACCCAGTACTTC.

As for this clonotype: The CDR3 does not end in the conserved phenylalanine or tryptophan, so this is likely a read error. The chain couples TRBV11-3 to TRBJ2-1; 12 positions match TRBD2. The CDR3 contains 17 residues. The ends lost 2 bases at V and 10 bases at J; junction bases unmatched: 12. Germline loops: CDR1 SGHNT, CDR2 YENEEA. In DNA, the CDR3 is TGTGCCAGCAGCTTACCACGGGCTAGCGGGAGGGCCCGGGAGCAGTTCTCC. As protein: CASSLPRASGRAREQFS.

This clonotype was seen many times. The rearrangement joins TRBV6-1 to TRBJ1-4, with a possible D match to TRBD1 (5 bases). Germline V gene sequence: CDR1 MNHNS, CDR2 SASEGT. The CDR3 totals 15 residues. With 5 bases removed from V and 7 bases from J, the gap between germline ends came to 17 bases. CDR3 sequence: CASSPQTAPLEKLFF. CDR3 DNA sequence: TGTGCCAGCAGTCCCCAGACAGCGCCCCTTGAAAAACTGTTTTTT.

To note about this clonotype: A read error may explain this, as a much larger clone is one base away. The V gene is TRBV12-3 or TRBV12-4, the J gene TRBJ2-7; tentative D call: TRBD2 (6 bases). Trimming took 5 bases from V and 5 from J, leaving 25 bases between them. This CDR3 spans 17 amino acids. The chain's CDR3 is CASSDRVPGLSRHEQYF. The CDR3 DNA reads as TGTGCCAGCAGTGATAGAGTTCCGGGACTCTCGAGGCACGAGCAGTACTTC.